This is a list of T cell receptor beta chains from one sample in a study of regulatory dendritic cells for organ transplantation. Repertoires were generated with immunoSEQ multiplex PCR, while TCRdb's copy carries only in-frame clones and drops some. The table records 4,500 to 6,500 clones, roughly 61% of them present only once. Material: memory CD8+ T cells from blood. The receptors were sampled from a human donor in good health. The CDR3 runs from the conserved cysteine through the conserved F or W. D genes are given only for firm matches. The size entry is marked missing in some rows and otherwise reads once, few, many or a size class.

J: TRBJ1-1; D: TRBD1; V: TRBV9; size: -; CDR3: CASSETGGGGTEAFF; DNA: TGTGCCAGCAGCGAGACAGGGGGCGGTGGGACTGAAGCTTTCTTT
J: TRBJ2-1; D: TRBD2; V: TRBV5-1; size: -; CDR3: CASSLEPSGNSYNEQFF; DNA: TGCGCCAGCAGCTTGGAACCTAGCGGAAACTCCTACAATGAGCAGTTCTTC
J: TRBJ2-3; D: TRBD2; V: TRBV9; size: -; CDR3: CASSVSSRGGGTDTQYF; DNA: TGTGCCAGCAGCGTATCGTCCCGGGGGGGTGGCACAGATACGCAGTATTTT
J: TRBJ2-2; D: -; V: TRBV5-1; size: -; CDR3: CASSEGRDTGELFF; DNA: TGCGCCAGCAGTGAGGGTAGGGACACCGGGGAGCTGTTTTTT
J: TRBJ1-1; D: -; V: TRBV19; size: once; CDR3: CASSPTGPNARAEAFF; DNA: TGTGCCAGTAGTCCGACAGGTCCCAATGCCCGCGCTGAAGCTTTCTTT
J: TRBJ1-5; D: -; V: TRBV9; size: -; CDR3: CASSVDGNGNQPQHF; DNA: TGTGCCAGCAGCGTAGACGGGAACGGCAATCAGCCCCAGCATTTT
J: TRBJ1-3; D: TRBD1; V: TRBV5-6; size: -; CDR3: CASSLAPDRAGNTIYF; DNA: TGTGCCAGCAGCTTGGCGCCGGACAGGGCGGGAAACACCATATATTTT
J: TRBJ2-3; D: -; V: TRBV11-2; size: -; CDR3: CASSLSAWSTDTQYF; DNA: TGTGCCAGCAGCTTAAGCGCCTGGAGCACAGATACGCAGTATTTT
J: TRBJ2-5; D: -; V: TRBV27; size: -; CDR3: CASSLRGGRRETQYF; DNA: TGTGCCAGCAGTTTACGCGGGGGCAGAAGAGAGACCCAGTACTTC
J: TRBJ1-6; D: -; V: TRBV5-4; size: -; CDR3: CASSLAVDKASPLHF; DNA: TGTGCCAGCAGCTTGGCCGTAGATAAAGCATCACCCCTCCACTTT
J: TRBJ2-1; D: -; V: TRBV15; size: few; CDR3: CATSREVSGKNEQFF; DNA: TGTGCCACCAGCAGAGAGGTATCGGGGAAAAATGAGCAGTTCTTC
J: TRBJ2-3; D: -; V: TRBV6-5; size: -; CDR3: CASSYWLAGGTDTQYF; DNA: TGTGCCAGCAGTTACTGGCTAGCCGGGGGCACAGATACGCAGTATTTT
J: TRBJ2-5; D: TRBD2; V: TRBV19; size: -; CDR3: CASSIGGLAGDQETQYF; DNA: TGTGCCAGTAGTATAGGGGGTCTAGCGGGGGATCAAGAGACCCAGTACTTC
J: TRBJ2-4; D: TRBD2; V: TRBV4-2; size: medium-sized; CDR3: CASSQELSSGGVNIQYF; DNA: TGTGCCAGCAGCCAAGAATTGTCTAGCGGGGGGGTGAACATTCAGTACTTC
J: TRBJ2-5; D: TRBD2; V: TRBV7-9; size: medium-sized; CDR3: CASSLALAGQETQYF; DNA: TGTGCCAGCAGCTTAGCCCTAGCGGGTCAAGAGACCCAGTACTTC
J: TRBJ2-1; D: TRBD2; V: TRBV4-2; size: -; CDR3: CASSQDLSGGRRGNEQFF; DNA: TGTGCCAGCAGCCAAGATCTTAGCGGGGGGCGCAGAGGAAATGAGCAGTTCTTC
J: TRBJ1-1; D: TRBD1; V: TRBV7-9; size: -; CDR3: CASSPGTGVVGTEAFF; DNA: TGTGCCAGCAGCCCCGGGACAGGGGTGGTTGGCACTGAAGCTTTCTTT
J: TRBJ2-7; D: TRBD1; V: TRBV6-1; size: -; CDR3: CASISRDRGEQYF; DNA: TGTGCCAGCATCAGCCGGGACAGGGGGGAGCAGTACTTC
J: TRBJ2-3; D: -; V: TRBV13; size: -; CDR3: CASSFFGAAPSTDTQYF; DNA: TGTGCCAGCAGCTTTTTTGGAGCGGCCCCTAGCACAGATACGCAGTATTTT
J: TRBJ2-7; D: -; V: TRBV6-1; size: -; CDR3: CASSEDRVLTYEQYF; DNA: TGTGCCAGCAGTGAAGACAGGGTACTTACCTACGAGCAGTACTTC
J: TRBJ1-3; D: -; V: TRBV19; size: -; CDR3: CASSQGRGSGNTIYF; DNA: TGTGCCAGTAGTCAAGGACGGGGCTCTGGAAACACCATATATTTT
J: TRBJ2-7; D: -; V: TRBV2; size: few; CDR3: CASRPDMGYEQYF; DNA: TGTGCCAGCAGGCCGGACATGGGCTACGAGCAGTACTTC
J: TRBJ2-1; D: TRBD2; V: TRBV19; size: -; CDR3: CASRAGGLDYNEQFF; DNA: TGTGCCAGTAGAGCGGGGGGACTGGACTACAATGAGCAGTTCTTC
J: TRBJ2-2; D: TRBD2; V: TRBV10-3; size: -; CDR3: CAVSSGGSTGELFF; DNA: TGTGCCGTTTCTAGCGGGGGGAGCACCGGGGAGCTGTTTTTT
J: TRBJ1-2; D: -; V: TRBV9; size: -; CDR3: CASSVEEGHYGYTF; DNA: TGTGCCAGCAGCGTAGAGGAGGGACACTATGGCTACACCTTC
J: TRBJ1-1; D: -; V: TRBV5-6; size: medium-sized; CDR3: CASSREGVNTEAFF; DNA: TGTGCCAGCAGCCGAGAGGGGGTGAACACTGAAGCTTTCTTT
J: TRBJ1-2; D: -; V: TRBV19; size: -; CDR3: CASSIGAGYGYTF; DNA: TGTGCCAGTAGTATAGGCGCGGGTTATGGCTACACCTTC
J: TRBJ2-2; D: TRBD2; V: TRBV9; size: -; CDR3: CASSVGGAKTGELFF; DNA: TGTGCCAGCAGCGTCGGGGGGGCGAAAACCGGGGAGCTGTTTTTT
J: TRBJ1-2; D: -; V: TRBV4-3; size: -; CDR3: CASSQDRTNYGYTF; DNA: TGCGCCAGCAGCCAAGACAGAACTAACTATGGCTACACCTTC
J: TRBJ1-5; D: -; V: TRBV7-2; size: -; CDR3: CASSLGSGAGQPQHF; DNA: TGTGCCAGCAGCTTAGGGTCAGGGGCCGGCCAGCCCCAGCATTTT
J: TRBJ2-3; D: TRBD2; V: TRBV4-3; size: -; CDR3: CASSTRTSGSSDTQYF; DNA: TGCGCCAGCAGCACACGGACTAGCGGGAGTTCAGATACGCAGTATTTT
J: TRBJ1-1; D: TRBD1; V: TRBV5-6; size: -; CDR3: CASSWSPGGGEEAFF; DNA: TGTGCCAGCAGCTGGAGCCCAGGAGGGGGCGAGGAAGCTTTCTTT
J: TRBJ2-1; D: -; V: TRBV10-3; size: -; CDR3: CATEGAGEQFF; DNA: TGTGCAACGGAGGGGGCAGGCGAGCAGTTCTTC
J: TRBJ1-1; D: TRBD1; V: TRBV7-9; size: -; CDR3: CASSSTLITGGASGTEAFF; DNA: TGTGCCAGCAGCTCCACCCTTATTACAGGGGGCGCGTCAGGAACTGAAGCTTTCTTT
J: TRBJ2-1; D: -; V: TRBV11-2; size: few; CDR3: CASKVGGDRGEQFF; DNA: TGTGCCAGCAAGGTGGGGGGAGATCGCGGTGAGCAGTTCTTC
J: TRBJ1-2; D: -; V: TRBV19; size: few; CDR3: CASSIVSTDYGYTF; DNA: TGTGCCAGTAGTATAGTCTCCACAGACTATGGCTACACCTTC
J: TRBJ2-3; D: TRBD2; V: TRBV10-3; size: -; CDR3: CAITGGGSTDTQYF; DNA: TGTGCCATCACTGGCGGGGGGAGCACAGATACGCAGTATTTT
J: TRBJ1-1; D: -; V: TRBV7-2; size: -; CDR3: CASTPGVSRGTEAFF; DNA: TGTGCCAGCACCCCGGGGGTGTCGAGGGGCACTGAAGCTTTCTTT
J: TRBJ1-2; D: TRBD1; V: TRBV4-3; size: -; CDR3: CASSQDQGQGAIWYTF; DNA: TGCGCCAGCAGCCAAGATCAGGGACAGGGAGCTATTTGGTACACCTTC
J: TRBJ1-1; D: TRBD1; V: TRBV2; size: medium-sized; CDR3: CASRTGGVTEAFF; DNA: TGTGCCAGCAGGACAGGGGGAGTAACTGAAGCTTTCTTT
J: TRBJ1-5; D: -; V: TRBV10-3; size: -; CDR3: CAISGGNQPQHF; DNA: TGTGCCATCAGTGGCGGCAATCAGCCCCAGCATTTT
J: TRBJ1-3; D: -; V: TRBV4-1; size: -; CDR3: CASSQDLTSGNTIYF; DNA: TGCGCCAGCAGCCAAGACCTGACTTCTGGAAACACCATATATTTT
J: TRBJ2-1; D: TRBD2; V: TRBV2; size: -; CDR3: CASRAPRSGGTYNEQFF; DNA: TGTGCCAGCAGGGCACCCCGTAGCGGGGGGACCTACAATGAGCAGTTCTTC
J: TRBJ2-6; D: -; V: TRBV11-3; size: -; CDR3: CASSPLGGANVLTF; DNA: TGTGCCAGCAGCCCGCTAGGCGGGGCCAACGTCCTGACTTTC
J: TRBJ1-1; D: TRBD1; V: TRBV6-5; size: few; CDR3: CASSPGTGIEAFF; DNA: TGTGCCAGCAGCCCTGGGACAGGGATCGAAGCTTTCTTT
J: TRBJ1-1; D: TRBD1; V: TRBV7-9; size: -; CDR3: CASSLAQGYTEAFF; DNA: TGTGCCAGCAGCTTAGCACAGGGGTACACTGAAGCTTTCTTT
J: TRBJ2-7; D: TRBD1; V: TRBV16; size: -; CDR3: CASSQSTGESYEQYF; DNA: TGTGCCAGCAGCCAATCGACAGGGGAATCCTACGAGCAGTACTTC
J: TRBJ2-3; D: -; V: TRBV6-4; size: few; CDR3: CASIELTGRESTDTQYF; DNA: TGTGCCAGCATCGAACTAACGGGCCGGGAAAGCACAGATACGCAGTATTTT
J: TRBJ1-1; D: -; V: TRBV11-1; size: -; CDR3: CASTGEMNTEAFF; DNA: TGTGCCAGCACGGGTGAAATGAACACTGAAGCTTTCTTT
J: TRBJ2-2; D: TRBD1; V: TRBV7-8; size: -; CDR3: CASSFPGQHTGELFF; DNA: TGTGCCAGCAGCTTCCCGGGACAGCACACCGGGGAGCTGTTTTTT
J: TRBJ2-7; D: TRBD2; V: TRBV12-5; size: -; CDR3: CASGLYGGDSYEQYF; DNA: TGTGCTAGTGGTTTATATGGGGGGGACTCCTACGAGCAGTACTTC
J: TRBJ2-7; D: -; V: TRBV7-2; size: -; CDR3: CASSLTGPYEQYF; DNA: TGTGCCAGCAGCTTGACAGGCCCCTACGAGCAGTACTTC
J: TRBJ1-2; D: -; V: TRBV5-6; size: -; CDR3: CASSSLNYGYTF; DNA: TGTGCCAGCAGTTCATTGAACTATGGCTACACCTTC